The rows below give T cell receptor beta chains drawn from one sample of a study of control samples from healthy donors and cancer patients. Profiling relied on immunoSEQ multiplex PCR, and the TCRdb table lists in-frame clones only, not all of them. The table includes approximately 82,000 clones, 93% detected once. Sequenced material: PBMCs. These receptors came from a woman aged 40 to 50 with lung cancer. The CDR3 runs from the conserved cysteine through the conserved F or W. A D gene is named only where the DNA matches it firmly. The listing skips clone size in some rows; elsewhere it reads once, few, many or a size class.

clone size	V gene	D gene	J gene	CDR3 DNA	CDR3 protein
-	TRBV19	TRBD1	TRBJ1-2	TGTGCCAGTACCCCCGGGACAGGGCCTAACTATGGCTACACCTTC	CASTPGTGPNYGYTF
-	TRBV7-2	-	TRBJ1-2	TGTGCCAGCAGCTTAGACGGATCGGTCTATGGCTACACCTTC	CASSLDGSVYGYTF
-	TRBV3-1/TRBV3-2	-	TRBJ1-5	TGTGCCAGCAGCCAAGGGACGAATCAGCCCCAGCATTTT	CASSQGTNQPQHF
-	TRBV5-1	-	TRBJ1-4	TGCGCCAGCAGCTTCTCAGGGAATAACGAAAAACTGTTTTTT	CASSFSGNNEKLFF
few	TRBV7-2	-	TRBJ2-7	TGTGCCAGCAGTAGCGTCGGCTACGAGCAGTACTTC	CASSSVGYEQYF
-	TRBV6-5	-	TRBJ1-2	TGTGCCAGCTACACATTTACAGAAATCTATGGCTACACCTTC	CASYTFTEIYGYTF
few	TRBV3-1/TRBV3-2	-	TRBJ1-1	TGTGCCAGCAGCCAAGCGAAGCTGGGAAAACGAGAAGCTTTCTTT	CASSQAKLGKREAFF
-	TRBV6-1	-	TRBJ1-2	TGTGCCAGCAGTGAAGATGACAGGTACGTCGGCTATGGCTACACCTTC	CASSEDDRYVGYGYTF
-	TRBV30	-	TRBJ2-2	TGTGCCTGGAATCCCGGGACACCGAACACCGGGGAGCTGTTTTTT	CAWNPGTPNTGELFF
-	TRBV21-1	-	TRBJ1-6	TGTGCCAGCAGCAAAGCTGGGGGACAGGAGGACTTTTATAATTCACCCCTCCACTTT	CASSKAGGQEDFYNSPLHF
-	TRBV19	-	TRBJ2-5	TGTGCCAGTAGTGACTCGGGCCAAGAGACCCAGTACTTC	CASSDSGQETQYF
-	TRBV12-3/TRBV12-4	-	TRBJ2-7	TGTGCCAGCAGCCCAGACCGGAGGAAAGAGCAGTACTTC	CASSPDRRKEQYF
-	TRBV7-9	TRBD2	TRBJ2-5	TGTGCCAGCAGCTCCCCGGGGGGGTTGGAGACCCAGTACTTC	CASSSPGGLETQYF
-	TRBV9	-	TRBJ2-3	TGTGCCAGCAGCGTGGGAGGGGGAAATCTGCCTAGCACAGATACGCAGTATTTT	CASSVGGGNLPSTDTQYF
-	TRBV28	TRBD1	TRBJ2-6	TGTGCCACTACCCCGGGACAGGGGGTCTCTGGGGCCAACGTCCTGACTTTC	CATTPGQGVSGANVLTF
-	TRBV19	-	TRBJ2-2	TGTGCCAGTATTAGTGGGCAGGGCACCGGGGAGCTGTTTTTT	CASISGQGTGELFF
-	TRBV28	-	TRBJ2-1	TGTGCCAGCAGTCTCTTTCGGGAGCAGTTCTTC	CASSLFREQFF
-	TRBV27	-	TRBJ1-1	TGTGCCAGCTCCTTATCTCCAGGGGCGAACACTGAAGCTTTCTTT	CASSLSPGANTEAFF
-	TRBV14	-	TRBJ2-6	TGTGCCAGCAGCCATGCAAGGTCTAGGGTGGCAAACCGAATGGATTCTGGGGCCAACGTCCTGACTTTC	CASSHARSRVANRMDSGANVLTF
-	TRBV4-1	-	TRBJ1-1	TGCGCCAGCAGCCAAGATTTGGGGCGAGCTTTCTTT	CASSQDLGRAFF
-	TRBV2	-	TRBJ1-1	TGTGCCAGCAACAATCCGGGACAGAACACTGAAGCTTTCTTT	CASNNPGQNTEAFF
-	TRBV19	-	TRBJ2-7	TGTGCCAGTAGTATAGATCAGTGGAGAACGATATACGAGCAGTACTTC	CASSIDQWRTIYEQYF
-	TRBV5-6	TRBD2	TRBJ2-5	TGTGCCAGCAGCTTGAAGGCTAGCGGGGGTGGAATCTACTTC	CASSLKASGGGIYF